What follows are 23 T cell receptor beta chains derived from one specimen sequenced in a study of blood T cell repertoires in COVID-19. Generated by immunoSEQ multiplex PCR, the TCRdb table keeps only in-frame clones and is missing some. The table records approximately 350,000 clones, roughly 90% of them present only once. The material sequenced was peripheral blood. The receptors originated from a woman aged 25 to 39 with COVID-19, enrolled during active disease.

This clone has only a few counts. The chain employs TRBV21-1 and TRBJ2-7; the D call in the table, TRBD1, was not verified against the DNA. TRBV21-1 is described as a pseudogene. This CDR3 has 14 residues. The CDR3 DNA is TGTGCCAGCAGCAAAGTCTACAGCTCCTACGAGCAGTACGTC. It yields the protein CASSKVYSSYEQYV.

The chain joins TRBV9 to TRBJ1-2; possibly TRBD1 for D (6 bases). The CDR3 totals 14 residues. The germline V gene encodes CDR1 SGDLS and CDR2 YYNGEE. V lost 4 bases, J lost 6 bases, and 16 bases lay in between. The chain's CDR3 is CASSHLQGRDGYTF. In DNA, the CDR3 is TGTGCCAGCAGCCACCTACAGGGACGGGATGGCTACACCTTC.

The chain links TRBV7-2 to TRBJ1-2; D call uncertain. Germline CDR1 SGHTA, CDR2 FQGNSA. The CDR3 has 13 residues. Trimming took off 4 bases at V and 8 bases at J, with 14 bases between the two ends. As DNA, the CDR3 is TGTGCCAGCAGCTCCCCGTCGGCGGGAGGCTACACCTTC. The encoded protein is CASSSPSAGGYTF.

V usage is TRBV5-5 and J usage is TRBJ1-4; tentatively, D is TRBD1 (6 bases). CDR1 and CDR2 (germline): SGHKS, YYEKEE (reference sequence). V was pared by 4 bases and J by 4 bases, with 17 bases between. The CDR3 contains 16 residues. CDR3 amino acids: CASSRNRAGVNEKLFF. Here the CDR3 DNA reads TGTGCCAGCAGCCGTAACAGGGCGGGGGTTAATGAAAAACTGTTTTTT.

The chain couples TRBV19 to TRBJ2-3; D is perhaps TRBD1 (6 bases). V was cut by 3 bases and J by 1 base, with 8 bases left in between. Germline V gene data show CDR1 as LNHDA and CDR2 as SQIVND (reference sequence). CDR3 size: 14 residues. The CDR3: CASSIGGGTDTQYF. For the CDR3, the DNA is TGTGCCAGTAGTATTGGGGGCGGCACAGATACGCAGTATTTT.

V is TRBV19 and J is TRBJ2-2, with 7 bases lining up with TRBD1. V lost 7 bases to trimming and J lost 3 bases; unmatched junction nucleotides: 17. Germline loops: CDR1 LNHDA, CDR2 SQIVND (reference sequence). The CDR3 is made up of 18 amino acids. CDR3 sequence reads: CASTYFPLDRADTGELFF. DNA of the CDR3: TGTGCCAGTACCTACTTTCCCCTCGACAGGGCGGACACCGGGGAGCTGTTTTTT.

This clone was recorded only once. The gene calls are TRBV27 and TRBJ1-2; no clear D. The CDR3 has 13 residues. Germline V gene lookup returns CDR1 MNHEY and CDR2 SMNVEV (reference sequence). The ends were cut back, 2 bases at V and 3 bases at J, with 7 bases in the middle. Written as DNA, the CDR3 is TGTGCCAGCAGTTTACGTTCTCACTATGGCTACACCTTC. Translating it yields CASSLRSHYGYTF.

The chain couples TRBV11-2 to TRBJ1-2; D is unclear. Germline CDR1 reads SGHAT; CDR2 reads FQNNGV. This CDR3 spans 14 amino acids. Trimming took off 0 bases at V and 2 bases at J, with 7 bases between the two ends. The CDR3: CASSLDTENYGYTF. In DNA, the CDR3 is TGTGCCAGCAGCTTAGATACAGAGAACTATGGCTACACCTTC.

The CDR3 reads CASSLRQGALYEQYF. CDR3 coding DNA: TGTGCCAGCAGCTTGCGACAGGGGGCCCTCTACGAGCAGTACTTC. The rearrangement uses TRBV5-4 and TRBJ2-7; the match to TRBD1 covers 10 bases. With V trimmed by 1 base and J by 3 bases, 4 bases remained unmatched. The CDR3 has 15 residues. Germline CDR1 and CDR2: SGHNT and YYREEE (reference sequence).

This chain uses TRBV11-3 with TRBJ2-2, with 7 bases matching TRBD2. Per the germline V gene, CDR1 is SGHNT and CDR2 is YENEEA. This CDR3 has 17 amino acids. With 4 bases clipped from V and 0 bases from J, the junction kept 8 bases outside the gene matches. The CDR3 region has the DNA TGTGCCAGCAGCTCTTTCCGGGACTACTCGAACACCGGGGAGCTGTTTTTT. Its protein is CASSSFRDYSNTGELFF.

The gene calls are TRBV10-3 and TRBJ2-7, with a possible D match to TRBD2 (6 bases). Germline CDR1 reads ENHRY; CDR2 reads SYGVKD. V lost 4 bases and J lost 2, with 15 bases in between. The CDR3 has 15 amino acids. CDR3 residues: CAISALRGDPYEQYF. Here the CDR3 DNA reads TGTGCCATCAGTGCGTTGCGGGGCGACCCCTACGAGCAGTACTTC.

CDR3 in amino acids: CASSLTGRLMGNEQFF. The CDR3 region has the DNA TGCGCCAGCAGCTTGACAGGACGCCTCATGGGCAATGAGCAGTTCTTC. The chain combines TRBV5-1 with TRBJ2-1, with D perhaps matching TRBD1 (5 bases). This CDR3 is 16 amino acids long. CDR1 is SGHRS and CDR2 is YFSETQ in the germline V gene. Trimming took off 1 base at V and 6 bases at J, with 17 bases between the two ends.

This chain uses TRBV5-8 with TRBJ1-1; 8 positions match TRBD1. Germline-derived CDR1 and CDR2 are SGHTS and YDEGEE. This CDR3 is 16 amino acids long. V was pared by 0 bases and J by 4 bases, with 8 bases of the junction left unmatched. CDR3 residues: CASSLEAGGLGTEAFF. CDR3 in DNA: TGTGCCAGCAGCTTGGAGGCAGGGGGCTTGGGCACTGAAGCTTTCTTT.

This rearrangement joins TRBV29-1 to TRBJ1-2; no clear D. The CDR3 length is 13 residues. CDR1 is SQVTM and CDR2 is ANQGSEA in the germline V gene. V gave up 7 bases and J gave up 7 bases, with 19 bases separating them. CDR3 DNA sequence: TGCAGCGCCGGCGAAGGGAGGCGTAGTGGCTACACCTTC. Residues: CSAGEGRRSGYTF.

J is TRBJ2-7 and V is TRBV5-1; 10 bases align to TRBD2. The CDR3 is made up of 17 amino acids. Germline CDR1 is SGHRS and CDR2 is YFSETQ. The J segment lost 2 bases and the V segment lost 4 bases, leaving 12 bases of the junction unmatched. CDR3 sequence reads: CASSISGGPTMTYEQYF. The DNA of the CDR3 is TGCGCCAGCAGCATTAGCGGGGGGCCTACTATGACCTACGAGCAGTACTTC.

This clone showed up just a few times. The chain recombines TRBV11-3 with TRBJ2-1; 10 nucleotides agree with TRBD2. CDR3 length: 20 residues. From germline, CDR1 is SGHNT and CDR2 YENEEA. The V gene end was trimmed by 5 bases and the J gene end by 0 bases; junction bases not matched to a gene: 16. CDR3 loop: CASSPNVGLAGVSSYNEQFF. For the CDR3, the DNA is TGTGCCAGCAGCCCCAATGTCGGGCTAGCGGGAGTGAGCTCCTACAATGAGCAGTTCTTC.

The chain carries TRBV18 and TRBJ2-7; the D gene is possibly TRBD1 (6 bases). V was cut by 3 bases and J by 0 bases, with 9 bases left in between. In germline, CDR1 is KGHSH, CDR2 LQKENI. CDR3 length equals 14 residues. The CDR3 reads CASSPRQDSYEQYV. The CDR3, as DNA: TGTGCCAGCTCACCCCGACAGGACTCCTACGAGCAGTACGTC.

The chain links TRBV29-1 to TRBJ1-2; 10 bases map to TRBD1. Unmatched junction bases numbered 6, after V lost 2 bases and J lost 0 bases. CDR1 and CDR2 (germline): SQVTM, ANQGSEA. The CDR3 sequence is 16 residues long. CDR3 coding DNA: TGCAGCGTTGAATGGACAGGGGGTCAGGCTAACTATGGCTACACCTTC. It specifies CSVEWTGGQANYGYTF.

The V gene is TRBV10-3, the J gene TRBJ1-1, with D hard to call. Germline CDR1 reads ENHRY; CDR2 reads SYGVKD. V was cut by 7 bases and J by 3 bases, with 12 bases left in between. The CDR3 consists of 13 residues. CDR3 in DNA: TGTGCCATCAAGCCCGATCGGGACACTGAAGCTTTCTTT. This translates into CAIKPDRDTEAFF.

The J gene is TRBJ2-1, the V gene TRBV6-2 or TRBV6-3, with a possible D match to TRBD1 (5 bases). Trimming took off 1 base at V and 5 bases at J, with 12 bases between the two ends. The V gene's germline CDR1 is MNHEY and CDR2 SVGEGT. The length of the CDR3 is 15 residues. This chain's CDR3 is CASSYLEGANNEQFF. Here the CDR3 DNA reads TGTGCCAGCAGTTACTTAGAAGGGGCAAACAATGAGCAGTTCTTC.

The chain recombines TRBV6-2 or TRBV6-3 with TRBJ1-1; D not certain. Trimming left V 2 bases short and J 2 bases short, with 9 bases between. CDR3 size: 14 residues. The germline gives CDR1 MNHEY, CDR2 SVGEGT. The CDR3 loop is CASSYIQSNTEAFF. DNA for the CDR3: TGTGCCAGCAGTTACATACAGTCCAACACTGAAGCTTTCTTT.

The chain is built from TRBV7-2 and TRBJ2-2, with unresolved D. V was pared by 4 bases and J by 2 bases, with 5 bases between. Germline lookup yields CDR1 SGHTA and CDR2 FQGNSA. CDR3 length: 13 amino acids. The CDR3 region has the DNA TGTGCCAGCAGCTATAGTAACACCGGGGAGCTGTTTTTT. Encoded protein: CASSYSNTGELFF.

The chain's CDR3 is CAISDPGTGFGYTF. In nucleotides, the CDR3 is TGTGCCATCAGTGACCCCGGGACAGGGTTTGGCTACACCTTC. The V gene is TRBV10-3, the J gene TRBJ1-2; TRBD1 aligns across 9 bases. The length of the CDR3 is 14 residues. Germline trimming cut 3 bases from V and 7 bases from J; bases unmatched to any gene: 6. CDR1 and CDR2 (germline): ENHRY, SYGVKD.